These 27 T cell receptor beta chains originate from one sample sequenced in a study of radiation and T cells in renal cell carcinoma. Only in-frame clones appear in the TCRdb table, and some are missing; sequencing was by immunoSEQ multiplex PCR. The top ten hold approximately 24% of the sample, which has 110,000 to 150,000 clones, approximately 82% seen once. Time point noted: baseline pretreatment blood. Treatment denoted: 15 Gy SBRT to primary tumor, nephrectomy 4 weeks later. This sample comprised blood, obtained from a patient whose treatment included radiotherapy and nephrectomy. The receptors derive from a woman in her fifties or sixties with renal cell carcinoma.

The chain links TRBV19 to TRBJ2-1, with unresolved D. V lost 4 bases and J lost 4, with 5 bases in between. This CDR3 comprises 12 residues. Germline loops: CDR1 LNHDA, CDR2 SQIVND (reference sequence). In DNA form, the CDR3 reads TGTGCCAGTAGTAGCGGATACAATGAGCAGTTCTTC. Its translation is CASSSGYNEQFF.

This sequence joins TRBV5-1 and TRBJ2-2; D is unclear. V shed 0 bases and J shed 1 base, with 7 bases lying between them. In germline, CDR1 is SGHRS, CDR2 YFSETQ. CDR3 length: 15 amino acids. The CDR3 sequence: CASSLEQVNTGELFF. Here the CDR3 DNA reads TGCGCCAGCAGCTTGGAGCAGGTGAACACCGGGGAGCTGTTTTTT.

This chain links TRBV2 with TRBJ2-2; possibly TRBD1 for D (6 bases). This CDR3 has 13 amino acids. V lost 9 bases to trimming and J lost 2 bases, with 10 bases between them. Germline-derived CDR1 and CDR2 are SNHLY and FYNNEI. CDR3 in amino acids: CARTGQNTGELFF. The DNA for the CDR3 is TGTGCCAGAACAGGGCAAAACACCGGGGAGCTGTTTTTT.

This sequence joins TRBV19 and TRBJ2-1; D is unclear. V gave up 3 bases and J gave up 7 bases, with 7 bases separating them. The CDR3 runs 12 residues. Germline V lookup: CDR1 LNHDA, CDR2 SQIVND (reference sequence). DNA of the CDR3: TGTGCCAGTAGTATCCTGTCAAATGAGCAGTTCTTC. It translates to CASSILSNEQFF.

V usage is TRBV11-2 and J usage is TRBJ2-1, with D possibly matching TRBD2 (6 bases). CDR3 length: 15 amino acids. The ends were cut back, 6 bases at V and 3 bases at J, with 15 bases in the middle. CDR1 SGHAT and CDR2 FQNNGV come from the germline V gene. Written as DNA, the CDR3 is TGTGCCAGCAGTCGCCGGGACTTACTCTACAATGAGCAGTTCTTC. It translates to CASSRRDLLYNEQFF.

The chain links TRBV5-1 to TRBJ1-1; TRBD1 matches 9 bases. CDR1 and CDR2 (germline): SGHRS, YFSETQ. CDR3 length: 16 residues. The J segment lost 5 bases and the V segment lost 0 bases, leaving 8 bases of the junction unmatched. CDR3 protein: CASSLAGGTGQTEAFF. The DNA of the CDR3 is TGCGCCAGCAGCTTGGCGGGAGGGACAGGGCAAACTGAAGCTTTCTTT. Full variable domain (missing parts from reference TRBV5-1 and TRBJ1-1): KAGVTQTPRYLIKTRGQQVTLSCSPISGHRSVSWYQQTPGQGLQFLFEYFSETQRNKGNFPGRFSGRQFSNSRSEMNVSTLELGDSALYLCASSLAGGTGQTEAFFGQGTRLTVV.

The chain combines TRBV7-2 with TRBJ2-3; TRBD2 agrees at 7 bases. CDR3 length: 13 amino acids. Germline loops: CDR1 SGHTA, CDR2 FQGNSA. J was trimmed by 8 bases and V by 1 base; bases with no gene match: 3. Here the CDR3 reads CASSLGPSGTQYF. CDR3 nucleotides: TGTGCCAGCAGCTTAGGGCCTAGCGGTACGCAGTATTTT.

This rearrangement joins TRBV4-2 to TRBJ1-2, with 8 bases aligning to TRBD1. Germline values: CDR1 LGHNA, CDR2 YNFKEQ. This CDR3 spans 15 amino acids. V lost 0 bases and J lost 4; bases outside the gene matches: 4. The CDR3 reads CASSQEGGQGYGYTF. CDR3 in DNA: TGTGCCAGCAGCCAAGAAGGAGGACAGGGCTATGGCTACACCTTC.

This rearrangement joins TRBV5-1 to TRBJ1-1; D is uncertain. Trimming took 1 base from V and 4 from J, leaving 8 bases between them. This CDR3 has 13 amino acids. Germline loops: CDR1 SGHRS, CDR2 YFSETQ. CDR3 nucleotide sequence: TGCGCCAGCAGCTTGCAGGTCGGCACTGAAGCTTTCTTT. This sequence encodes CASSLQVGTEAFF.

As to this clone: The junction and the germline gene differ at one end; a read error may be behind it. The chain uses TRBV19 and TRBJ1-2; no clear D gene. Looked up from germline, CDR1 is LNHDA and CDR2 is SQIVND (reference sequence). This CDR3 region has 11 residues. The CDR3 bases are TGTGCCAGTAGTATCGATTCCCGCCTGGCCTTC. Amino acid sequence: CASSIDSRLAF.

The chain is built from TRBV7-2 and TRBJ1-2, with D possibly being TRBD1 (6 bases). Trimming took 7 bases from V and 2 from J, leaving 14 bases between them. Germline lookup yields CDR1 SGHTA and CDR2 FQGNSA. The CDR3 covers 14 residues. The CDR3 DNA follows: TGTGCCAGCACTTACTCCACAGGGAACTATGGCTACACCTTC. This codes for CASTYSTGNYGYTF.

On this clone itself: One end of the junction does not line up with germline, which may come from a read error. This chain uses TRBV19 with TRBJ2-3; D tentatively reads TRBD1 or TRBD2 (5 bases each). This CDR3 contains 15 residues. Germline CDR1 LNHDA, CDR2 SQIVND (reference sequence). The CDR3: CASSEGLPHRYAADF. CDR3 sequence (DNA): TGTGCCAGTAGTGAGGGGCTACCCCACAGATACGCAGCAGATTTT.

The chain has TRBV7-2 and TRBJ2-3; D assignment may be TRBD1 or TRBD2 (5 bases each). CDR3 length: 15 residues. Germline CDR1 is SGHTA and CDR2 is FQGNSA. Trimming shortened V by 5 bases and J by 4 bases, and 16 bases separated the two germline ends. This chain's CDR3 is CASSQGLGDADTQYF. In nucleotides, the CDR3 is TGTGCCAGCAGCCAAGGTTTAGGGGACGCAGATACGCAGTATTTT. Full variable domain (missing parts from reference TRBV7-2 and TRBJ2-3): GAGVSQSPSNKVTEKGKDVELRCDPISGHTALYWYRQSLGQGLEFLIYFQGNSAPDKSGLPSDRFSAERTGGSVSTLTIQRTQQEDSAVYLCASSQGLGDADTQYFGPGTRLTVL.

The V gene is TRBV28, the J gene TRBJ2-7; 7 nucleotides line up with TRBD1. The CDR3 consists of 14 residues. Unmatched junction bases numbered 6, after V lost 7 bases and J lost 0 bases. The germline gives CDR1 MDHEN, CDR2 SYDVKM. Here the CDR3 DNA reads TGTGCCAGCACCTCGAGGGACAGCTCCTACGAGCAGTACTTC. Its translation is CASTSRDSSYEQYF.

The gene calls are TRBV4-2 and TRBJ2-2; 10 nucleotides agree with TRBD2. CDR1 and CDR2 from the germline V gene are LGHNA and YNFKEQ. Losses at the gene ends were 4 bases for V and 4 bases for J; bases not matched to a gene: 6. The CDR3 has 16 amino acids. The CDR3 here is CASSRSGRSVTGELFF. CDR3 DNA sequence: TGTGCCAGCAGCCGTAGCGGGAGGTCGGTCACCGGGGAGCTGTTTTTT.

The chain's CDR3 is CASRTGTGRNSPLHF. The CDR3 DNA is TGTGCCAGCAGGACCGGGACAGGGAGGAATTCACCCCTCCACTTT. The chain uses TRBV5-4 and TRBJ1-6, with 9 bases identical to TRBD1. The CDR3 sequence is 15 residues long. Germline lookup yields CDR1 SGHNT and CDR2 YYREEE (reference sequence). J lost 7 bases, V lost 5 bases, and 7 bases had no gene match. Filled out from reference TRBV5-4 and TRBJ1-6, the complete variable domain reads ETGVTQSPTHLIKTRGQQVTLRCSSQSGHNTVSWYQQALGQGPQFIFQYYREEENGRGNFPPRFSGLQFPNYSSELNVNALELDDSALYLCASRTGTGRNSPLHFGNGTRLTVT.

V usage is TRBV27 and J usage is TRBJ2-7; D is ambiguous. With 5 bases removed from V and 7 bases from J, the gap between germline ends came to 12 bases. The CDR3 length is 12 residues. The germline gives CDR1 MNHEY, CDR2 SMNVEV (reference sequence). CDR3 loop: CASSTTFGEQYF. CDR3 nucleotide sequence: TGTGCCAGCAGTACCACCTTCGGGGAGCAGTACTTC.

The chain employs TRBV15 and TRBJ2-1, with D perhaps TRBD1 (6 bases). The V gene's germline CDR1 is LNHNV and CDR2 YYDKDF (reference sequence). Trimming took 3 bases from V and 9 from J, leaving 12 bases between them. The length of the CDR3 is 13 residues. The chain's CDR3 is CATSSDRSTEQFF. The CDR3 DNA sequence: TGTGCCACCAGCAGCGACAGGAGTACTGAGCAGTTCTTC.

J is TRBJ1-6 and V is TRBV15; 7 positions match TRBD1. The CDR3 spans 17 residues. The ends lost 3 bases at V and 4 bases at J; junction bases unmatched: 9. Per germline, CDR1 LNHNV and CDR2 YYDKDF (reference sequence). The CDR3 nucleotides read TGTGCCACCAGCAGCGGTGGGACAGCGTCATATAATTCACCCCTCCACTTT. Protein sequence: CATSSGGTASYNSPLHF. Full variable domain (remainder filled in from reference TRBV15 and TRBJ1-6): DAMVIQNPRYQVTQFGKPVTLSCSQTLNHNVMYWYQQKSSQAPKLLFHYYDKDFNNEADTPDNFQSRRPNTSFCFLDIRSPGLGDTAMYLCATSSGGTASYNSPLHFGNGTRLTVT.

The chain links TRBV11-1 to TRBJ2-7; TRBD2 matches at 7 bases. Germline V CDR1 and CDR2: SGHAT, FQDESV (reference sequence). J was trimmed by 0 bases and V by 5 bases; bases with no gene match: 4. This CDR3 is 14 amino acids long. The CDR3 reads CASSDRDYSYEQYF. The CDR3 DNA is TGTGCCAGCAGCGACCGGGACTACTCCTACGAGCAGTACTTC.

This sequence joins TRBV6-5 and TRBJ1-1; D unclear. The germline gives CDR1 MNHEY, CDR2 SVGAGI. The CDR3 consists of 12 residues. V dropped 0 bases and J dropped 1 base, with 0 bases sitting between them. The CDR3 loop is CASSYSNTEAFF. For the CDR3, the DNA is TGTGCCAGCAGTTACTCGAACACTGAAGCTTTCTTT.

The rearrangement joins TRBV10-3 to TRBJ2-7, with D tentatively TRBD2 (6 bases). Looked up from germline, CDR1 is ENHRY and CDR2 is SYGVKD. The CDR3 is 15 residues long. Trimming pared 6 bases from V and 1 base from J, leaving 16 bases between. The CDR3 DNA sequence: TGTGCCATCAGCAGAGGGACTGCCGATTCCTACGAGCAGTACTTC. It is translated as CAISRGTADSYEQYF.

The V gene is TRBV6-5, the J gene TRBJ2-1; D unresolved. The length of the CDR3 is 13 residues. The V and J ends lost 2 bases and 10 bases respectively, with 12 bases between them. Germline CDR1 and CDR2: MNHEY and SVGAGI. This chain's CDR3 is CASSYEPYSEQFF. The CDR3 nucleotides are TGTGCCAGCAGTTACGAGCCTTACTCGGAGCAGTTCTTC.

This clone was seen just once. V gene TRBV4-1 combines with J gene TRBJ2-3; the D gene is possibly TRBD2 (6 bases). The V end was cut by 1 base, the J end by 2 bases, with 7 bases between. There are 14 residues in the CDR3. The germline gives CDR1 MGHRA, CDR2 YSYEKL. CDR3: CASSQGDFTDTQYF. The CDR3 region has the DNA TGCGCCAGCAGCCAAGGGGACTTCACAGATACGCAGTATTTT.

V and J are TRBV6-5 and TRBJ1-5; D is undetermined. Germline V CDR1 and CDR2: MNHEY, SVGAGI. The V and J ends lost 2 bases and 0 bases respectively, with 8 bases between them. The length of the CDR3 is 15 residues. The CDR3 here is CASSYARGSNQPQHF. CDR3 bases: TGTGCCAGCAGTTACGCCCGCGGTAGCAATCAGCCCCAGCATTTT.

The chain has TRBV18 and TRBJ2-7, with TRBD1 matching 7 bases. Trimming took 4 bases from V and 0 from J; bases not matched to a gene: 6. Germline-derived CDR1 and CDR2 are KGHSH and LQKENI. The CDR3 loop spans 15 amino acids. The CDR3 reads CASSLGQKSSYEQYF. In nucleotides, the CDR3 is TGTGCCAGCTCACTGGGACAGAAAAGCTCCTACGAGCAGTACTTC.

This clone was seen only a few times. The chain carries TRBV11-2 and TRBJ1-1, with D perhaps matching TRBD1 (5 bases). Germline V gene sequence: CDR1 SGHAT, CDR2 FQNNGV. V gave up 1 base and J gave up 1 base, with 7 bases separating them. The length of the CDR3 is 14 residues. The CDR3 DNA reads TGTGCCAGCAGCTTAGTCAGGGCGAACACTGAAGCTTTCTTT. Protein: CASSLVRANTEAFF. The whole variable domain, filled in from reference TRBV11-2 and TRBJ1-1, reads EAGVAQSPRYKIIEKRQSVAFWCNPISGHATLYWYQQILGQGPKLLIQFQNNGVVDDSQLPKDRFSAERLKGVDSTLKIQPAKLEDSAVYLCASSLVRANTEAFFGQGTRLTVV.